The present T cell receptor (beta chain) was sequenced within a study of T cells in Graves' hyperthyroidism and ophthalmopathy. Findings and limits, study-wide: In validation, the model predicted ophthalmopathy. These predictions came a median roughly 6 months before onset. Within blood appeared most thyroid clonotypes that had expanded above 0.001. Separating ophthalmopathy from stable hyperthyroidism was achieved by a 13 V-J model.

Amplified regions were TCR beta CDR3 sequences from RNA transcripts. The HTBI primer set was used in a first-round RT-PCR of the TCR CDR3. TCRdb processed the multiplex PCR reads anew with MiXCR; each CDR3 protein has one entry. The data show around 660,000 distinct CDR3 sequences, 45% seen once. Clinical symptoms, serum thyroxine, TRAb, thyroid ultrasound and orbital computed tomography informed diagnoses. Comments on this clonotype: No antigen is known for it.

Sequencing input: peripheral blood or thyroid tissue (not recorded which). This TCR was recovered from an adult man with Graves' disease, either hyperthyroidism or ophthalmopathy (not recorded which).

DNA for the CDR3: TGCAGCGTTGAAGAGGAACCATACCGGGATACTGAAGCTTTCTTT. As protein: CSVEEEPYRDTEAFF. The chain combines TRBV29-1 with TRBJ1-1, with D uncertain. The CDR3 runs 15 residues. The germline V and J ends were trimmed by 0 bases and 5 bases, with 16 bases remaining between them. Germline V gene data show CDR1 as SQVTM and CDR2 as ANQGSEA.